Below, one T cell receptor beta chain is given with its context. Sequenced by immunoSEQ multiplex PCR; TCRdb stores in-frame clones only, minus some. The data show 150,000 to 200,000 clones, around 73% seen once. The sample originates from a study of blood T cell repertoires in COVID-19. This CDR3 is 16 amino acids long. Germline V gene lookup returns CDR1 MNHEY and CDR2 SMNVEV (reference sequence). The V gene lost 2 bases and the J gene lost 1 base, with 15 bases spanning the gap. This chain uses TRBV27 with TRBJ2-7, with D perhaps matching TRBD2 (5 bases). Specimen: PBMCs or T cells enriched from blood (not recorded which). This clonotype was sampled from a woman aged 50 to 60 who had recovered from COVID-19. For the CDR3, the DNA is TGTGCCAGCAGTTTAGGTGTAGGGAGTGCTTCCTACGAGCAGTACTTC. Amino acids: CASSLGVGSASYEQYF.